The source of this TCR beta chain is a study of T-cell memory formation after mild COVID-19. Study-level findings and limits: The CD4+ clones that contracted clustered mainly within CM and EM, and the CD8+ clones concentrated in EMRA.

With regard to this clonotype: Antigen: not known.

This CDR3 has 16 residues. In germline, CDR1 is SGHAT, CDR2 FQNNGV. V trimming: 6 bases; J trimming: 3 bases; junction bases outside the gene matches: 14. TCRdb reprocessed the 5' RACE reads with MiXCR, giving one entry per CDR3 protein. Found here are 560,000 or so distinct CDR3 sequences, 17% of them singletons; the top ten hold roughly 7.8%. The chain recombines TRBV11-2 with TRBJ2-7; 7 nucleotides line up with TRBD1. The sample consisted of PBMCs or a T cell subset sorted from them (not recorded which). This sequence was found in an adult woman who had mild COVID-19 (a few samples of this study predate the infection). Cell type and time point are not known. CDR3 amino acids: CASSHTWGTGDYEQYF. The CDR3 DNA follows: TGTGCCAGCAGTCATACCTGGGGAACAGGGGACTACGAGCAGTACTTC.